Shown below are 4 T cell receptor beta chains from a single sample sequenced in a study of technical replicates of blood from a handful of donors (dated by TCRdb to about 2017). Library construction relied on the immunoSEQ multiplex PCR assay. Held by TCRdb, this immuneACCESS table contains in-frame sequences only and omits some clones. Under half of the omission traces to an unresolved V gene where checked; the cause of the rest is unknown. The sample records approximately 31,000 clones, approximately 92% of which are singletons. Around 4.1% of the sample goes to the ten largest clones. Specimen: PBMCs. These receptors were taken from a human donor in good health. Some clones in this sample may be carry-over from other donors' samples.

The rearrangement joins TRBV7-3 to TRBJ2-1; D might be TRBD2 (5 bases). CDR1 is SGHTA and CDR2 is FQGTGA in the germline V gene. This CDR3 contains 15 residues. Trimming took off 5 bases at V and 0 bases at J, with 11 bases between the two ends. The DNA for the CDR3 is TGTGCCAGCAGCCGTAGCGAAAGCTCCTACAATGAGCAGTTCTTC. It translates to CASSRSESSYNEQFF. Variable domain in full (rest from reference TRBV7-3 and TRBJ2-1): GAGVSQTPSNKVTEKGKYVELRCDPISGHTALYWYRQSLGQGPEFLIYFQGTGAADDSGLPNDRFFAVRPEGSVSTLKIQRTERGDSAVYLCASSRSESSYNEQFFGPGTRLTVL.

This clone was picked up one time. The chain employs TRBV7-2 and TRBJ1-3, with TRBD1 as a possible D gene (6 bases). Germline V lookup: CDR1 SGHTA, CDR2 FQGNSA. The ends were cut back, 4 bases at V and 4 bases at J, with 8 bases in the middle. There are 13 residues in the CDR3. Written as DNA, the CDR3 is TGTGCCAGCAGCTCAGGGGTAGGAAACACCATATATTTT. It encodes CASSSGVGNTIYF. The whole variable domain, filled in from reference TRBV7-2 and TRBJ1-3, reads GAGVSQSPSNKVTEKGKDVELRCDPISGHTALYWYRQSLGQGLEFLIYFQGNSAPDKSGLPSDRFSAERTGGSVSTLTIQRTQQEDSAVYLCASSSGVGNTIYFGEGSWLTVV.

The rearrangement uses TRBV15 and TRBJ2-1, with D uncertain. Trimming pared 0 bases from V and 0 bases from J, leaving 9 bases between. The V gene's germline CDR1 is LNHNV and CDR2 YYDKDF (reference sequence). The CDR3 extends over 16 amino acids. CDR3 bases: TGTGCCACCAGCAGAGAGCGTCCGGGCTCCTACAATGAGCAGTTCTTC. Its protein is CATSRERPGSYNEQFF.

This clone has just one count. The rearrangement uses TRBV5-6 and TRBJ2-1; TRBD2 might be the D (6 bases). The CDR3 contains 15 residues. Germline V lookup: CDR1 SGHDT, CDR2 YYEEEE. V lost 4 bases, J lost 7 bases, and 18 bases lay in between. CDR3 in DNA: TGTGCCAGCAGCCGAGCGGGCCGCGGGGCGAATGAGCAGTTCTTC. Residues: CASSRAGRGANEQFF.